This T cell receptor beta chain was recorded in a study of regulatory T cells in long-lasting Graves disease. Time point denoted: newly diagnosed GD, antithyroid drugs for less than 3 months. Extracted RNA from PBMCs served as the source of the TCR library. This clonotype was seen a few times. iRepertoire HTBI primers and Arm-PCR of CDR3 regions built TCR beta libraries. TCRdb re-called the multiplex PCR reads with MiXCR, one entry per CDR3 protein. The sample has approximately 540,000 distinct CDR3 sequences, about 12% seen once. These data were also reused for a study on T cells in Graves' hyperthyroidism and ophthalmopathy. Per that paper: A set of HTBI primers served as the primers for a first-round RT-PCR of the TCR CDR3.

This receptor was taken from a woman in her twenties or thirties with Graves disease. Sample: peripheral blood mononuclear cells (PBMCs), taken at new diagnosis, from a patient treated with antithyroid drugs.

This chain's CDR3 is CASSFRTGTGTIYGYTF. The CDR3 DNA sequence: TGTGCCAGCAGTTTCAGAACGGGGACAGGGACGATTTATGGCTACACCTTC. The chain recombines TRBV11-3 with TRBJ1-2; 9 bases fit TRBD1. The CDR3 spans 17 residues. Trimming removed 6 bases from V and 5 bases from J; junction bases left unmatched: 16. Per germline, CDR1 SGHNT and CDR2 YENEEA.